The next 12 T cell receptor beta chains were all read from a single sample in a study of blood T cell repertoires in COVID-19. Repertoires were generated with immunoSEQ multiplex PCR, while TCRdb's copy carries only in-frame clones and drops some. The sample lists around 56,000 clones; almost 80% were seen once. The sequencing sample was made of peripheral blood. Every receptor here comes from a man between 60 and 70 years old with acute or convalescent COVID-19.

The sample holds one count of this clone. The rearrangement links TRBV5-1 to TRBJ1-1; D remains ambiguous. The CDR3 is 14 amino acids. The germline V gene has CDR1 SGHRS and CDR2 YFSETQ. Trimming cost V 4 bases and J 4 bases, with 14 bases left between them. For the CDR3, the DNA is TGCGCCAGCAGCCGACCTGGCGGAGGCACTGAAGCTTTCTTT. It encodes CASSRPGGGTEAFF.

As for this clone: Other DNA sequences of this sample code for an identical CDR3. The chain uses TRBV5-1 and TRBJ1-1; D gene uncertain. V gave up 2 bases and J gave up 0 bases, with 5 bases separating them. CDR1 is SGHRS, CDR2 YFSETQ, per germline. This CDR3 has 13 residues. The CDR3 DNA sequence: TGCGCCAGCAGCTTCGGTTTGAACACTGAAGCTTTCTTT. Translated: CASSFGLNTEAFF.

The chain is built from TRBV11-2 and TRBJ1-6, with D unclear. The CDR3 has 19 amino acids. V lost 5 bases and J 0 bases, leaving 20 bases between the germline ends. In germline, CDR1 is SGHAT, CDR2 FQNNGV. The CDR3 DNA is TGTGCCAGCAGCAACCCCTCCGCGGCAATTTACTCCTATAATTCACCCCTCCACTTT. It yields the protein CASSNPSAAIYSYNSPLHF.

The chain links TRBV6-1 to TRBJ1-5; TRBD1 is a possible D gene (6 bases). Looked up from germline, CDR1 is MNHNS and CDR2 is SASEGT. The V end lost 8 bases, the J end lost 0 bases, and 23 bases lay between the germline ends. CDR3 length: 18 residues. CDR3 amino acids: CASSEGTPDLYSNQPQHF. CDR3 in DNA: TGTGCCAGCTCTGAAGGGACACCGGACCTTTATAGCAATCAGCCCCAGCATTTT.

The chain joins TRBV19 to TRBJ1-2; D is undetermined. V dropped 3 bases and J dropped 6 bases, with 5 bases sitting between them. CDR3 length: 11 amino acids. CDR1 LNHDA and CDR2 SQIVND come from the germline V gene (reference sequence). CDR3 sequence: CASSIGHGYTF. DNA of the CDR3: TGTGCCAGTAGTATTGGGCATGGCTACACCTTC.

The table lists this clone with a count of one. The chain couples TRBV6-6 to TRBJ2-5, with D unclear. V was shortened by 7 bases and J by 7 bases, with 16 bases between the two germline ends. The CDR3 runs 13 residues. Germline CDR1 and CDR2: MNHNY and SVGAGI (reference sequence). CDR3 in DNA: TGTGCCAGCACTGAGGCTGTCGGGTGGACCCAGTACTTC. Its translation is CASTEAVGWTQYF.

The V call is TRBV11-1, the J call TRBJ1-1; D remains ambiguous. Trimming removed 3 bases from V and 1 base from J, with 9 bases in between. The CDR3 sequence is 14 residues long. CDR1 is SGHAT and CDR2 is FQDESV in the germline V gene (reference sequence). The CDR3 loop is CASSFGGSNTEAFF. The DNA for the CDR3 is TGTGCCAGCAGCTTCGGCGGATCGAACACTGAAGCTTTCTTT.

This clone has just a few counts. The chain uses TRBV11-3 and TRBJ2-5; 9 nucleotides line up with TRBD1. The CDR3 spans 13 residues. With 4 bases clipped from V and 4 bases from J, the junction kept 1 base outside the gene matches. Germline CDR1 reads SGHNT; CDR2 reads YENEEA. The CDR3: CASSWDRAETQYF. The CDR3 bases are TGTGCCAGCAGCTGGGACAGGGCAGAGACCCAGTACTTC.

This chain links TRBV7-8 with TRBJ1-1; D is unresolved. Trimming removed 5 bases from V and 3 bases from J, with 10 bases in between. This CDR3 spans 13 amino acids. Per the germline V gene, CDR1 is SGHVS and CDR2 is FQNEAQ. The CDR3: CASSQRSHTEAFF. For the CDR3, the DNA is TGTGCCAGCAGCCAGAGGTCTCACACTGAAGCTTTCTTT. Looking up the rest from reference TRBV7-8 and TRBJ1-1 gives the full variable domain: GAGVSQSPRYKVAKRGQDVALRCDPISGHVSLFWYQQALGQGPEFLTYFQNEAQLDKSGLPSDRFFAERPEGSVSTLKIQRTQQEDSAVYLCASSQRSHTEAFFGQGTRLTVV.

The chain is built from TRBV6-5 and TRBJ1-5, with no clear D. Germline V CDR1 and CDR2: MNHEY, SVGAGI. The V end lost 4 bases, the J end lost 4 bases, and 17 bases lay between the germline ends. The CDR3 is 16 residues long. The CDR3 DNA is TGTGCCAGCAGTTTGAGGACCGGGAGGGCTAATCAGCCCCAGCATTTT. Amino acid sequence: CASSLRTGRANQPQHF.

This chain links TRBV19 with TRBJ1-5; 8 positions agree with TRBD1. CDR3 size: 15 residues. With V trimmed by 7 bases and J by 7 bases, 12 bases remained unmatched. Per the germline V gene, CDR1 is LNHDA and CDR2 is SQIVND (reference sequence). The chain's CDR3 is CASTLGQGAVQPQHF. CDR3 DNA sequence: TGTGCCAGTACCCTAGGGCAGGGGGCTGTCCAGCCCCAGCATTTT.

The CDR3 region has the DNA TGTGCCAGCAAGGGCGGGGGAGCAACTAATGAAAAACTGTTTTTT. It specifies CASKGGGATNEKLFF. This chain joins TRBV28 and TRBJ1-4, with D perhaps matching TRBD1 (5 bases). V dropped 7 bases and J dropped 0 bases, with 12 bases sitting between them. CDR1 MDHEN and CDR2 SYDVKM come from the germline V gene. CDR3 length: 15 residues.